This T cell receptor beta chain originates from a study of blood T cell repertoires in COVID-19. The CDR3 has 15 residues. Trimming stripped 3 bases from V and 4 bases from J, with 14 bases between. In germline, CDR1 is MRHNA, CDR2 SNTAGT. Original handling: Researchers report that nucleated cell counts were estimated from reference gene primer amplification. Libraries were prepared by immunoSEQ multiplex PCR; TCRdb keeps only in-frame clonotypes and omits some of them. V and J calls and clone size are copied from that table; D and trimming were computed from the DNA. The sample consists of tens of thousands of clones, approximately 80% of them appearing once.

This chain uses TRBV6-4 with TRBJ2-3; no firm D call. The receptor was derived from a man older than 75 with acute or convalescent COVID-19. The sequenced material came from peripheral blood. The CDR3 region has the DNA TGTGCCAGCAGTGAACAGCTCTACCCCCCAGATACGCAGTATTTT. It translates to CASSEQLYPPDTQYF.